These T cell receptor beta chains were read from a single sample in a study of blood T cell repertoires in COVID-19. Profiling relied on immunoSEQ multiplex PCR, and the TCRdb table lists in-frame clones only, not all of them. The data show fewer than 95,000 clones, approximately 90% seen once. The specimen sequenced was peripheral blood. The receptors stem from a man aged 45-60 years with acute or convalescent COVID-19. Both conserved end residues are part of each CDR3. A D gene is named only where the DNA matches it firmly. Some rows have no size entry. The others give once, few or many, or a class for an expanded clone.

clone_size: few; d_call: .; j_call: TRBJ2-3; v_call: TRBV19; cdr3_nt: TGTGCCAGTAGTCTCGGGACTAGCACAGATACGCAGTATTTT; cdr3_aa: CASSLGTSTDTQYF
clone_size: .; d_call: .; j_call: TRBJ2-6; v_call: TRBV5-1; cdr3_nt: TGCGCCAGCAGCTTAGGGAGCCCTGGGGCCAACGTCCTGACTTTC; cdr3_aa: CASSLGSPGANVLTF
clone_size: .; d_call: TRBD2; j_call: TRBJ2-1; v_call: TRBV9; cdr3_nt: TGTGCCAGCAGCGTAGACGGCGGGGGGTACAATGAGCAGTTCTTC; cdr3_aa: CASSVDGGGYNEQFF
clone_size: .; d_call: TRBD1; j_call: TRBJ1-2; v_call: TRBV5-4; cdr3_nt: TGTGCCAGCAGCCCTACAGGGGGCGTCGGCTATGGCTACACCTTC; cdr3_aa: CASSPTGGVGYGYTF
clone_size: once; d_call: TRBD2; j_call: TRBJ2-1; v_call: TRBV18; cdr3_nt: TGTGCCAGCGGGGGACTAGGGGTCGATGAGCAGTTCTTC; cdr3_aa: CASGGLGVDEQFF
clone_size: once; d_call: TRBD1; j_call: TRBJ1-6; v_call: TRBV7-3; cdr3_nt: TGTGCCAGCAGCCTAGGACAGGCGGATAATTCACCCCTCCACTTT; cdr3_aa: CASSLGQADNSPLHF
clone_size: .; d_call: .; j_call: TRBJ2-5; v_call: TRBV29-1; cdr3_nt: TGCAGCGTTGAACGCGCGGACAGTGTGGCGGAGACCCAGTACTTC; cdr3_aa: CSVERADSVAETQYF
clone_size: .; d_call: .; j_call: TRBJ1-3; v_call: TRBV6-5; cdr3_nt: TGTGCCAGCAGTACAGGTGCAGGGTACGGAAACACCATATATTTT; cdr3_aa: CASSTGAGYGNTIYF
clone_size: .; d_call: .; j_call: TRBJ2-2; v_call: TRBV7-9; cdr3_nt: TGTGCCAGCAGCTTAGAACAGGGCGGGACCGGGGAGCTGTTTTTT; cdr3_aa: CASSLEQGGTGELFF
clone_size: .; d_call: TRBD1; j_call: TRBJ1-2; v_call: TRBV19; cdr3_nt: TGTGCCAGTAGTCCGGGACAGCGATTAGGCTACACCTTC; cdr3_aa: CASSPGQRLGYTF
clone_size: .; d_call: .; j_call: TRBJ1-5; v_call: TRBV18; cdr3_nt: TGTGCCAGCTCATCTCAGGGCATCGATAGCAATCAGCCCCAGCATTTT; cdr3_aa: CASSSQGIDSNQPQHF
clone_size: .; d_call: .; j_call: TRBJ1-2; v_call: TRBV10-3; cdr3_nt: TGTGCCATCAGCCCGGGACACCTTATCCAGGGCTACACCTTC; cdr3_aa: CAISPGHLIQGYTF
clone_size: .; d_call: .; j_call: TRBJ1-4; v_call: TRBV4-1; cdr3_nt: TGCGCCAGCAGCCAAGTGACAGTAAATGAAAAACTGTTTTTT; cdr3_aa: CASSQVTVNEKLFF
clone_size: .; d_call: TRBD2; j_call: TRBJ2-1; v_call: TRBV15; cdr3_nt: TGTGCCACCAGCAGAGTATTTCTGGGCGGGGGGGCCTACAATGAGCAGTTCTTC; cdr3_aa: CATSRVFLGGGAYNEQFF
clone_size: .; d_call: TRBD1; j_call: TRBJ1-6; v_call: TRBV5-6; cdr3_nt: TGTGCCAGCAGCTTGGTCACAGGGGGAAGTTCACCCCTCCACTTT; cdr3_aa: CASSLVTGGSSPLHF
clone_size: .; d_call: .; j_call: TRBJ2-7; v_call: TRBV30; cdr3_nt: TGTGCCTGGAGTAGGAGGGTGGCAGGGAACTACGAGCAGTACTTC; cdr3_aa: CAWSRRVAGNYEQYF
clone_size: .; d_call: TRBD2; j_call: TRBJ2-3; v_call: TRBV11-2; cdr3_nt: TGTGCCAGCAGCTTAGATCTCGCGGGGGGCGCAGATACGCAGTATTTT; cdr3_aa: CASSLDLAGGADTQYF
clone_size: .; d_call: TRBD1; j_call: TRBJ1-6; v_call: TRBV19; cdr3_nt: TGTGCCAGTACGGCTCGGACAGGGTATAATTCACCCCTCCACTTT; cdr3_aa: CASTARTGYNSPLHF
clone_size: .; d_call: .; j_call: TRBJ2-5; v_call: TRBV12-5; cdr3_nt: TGTGCTAGTGGTCAAGAGGGCCAAGAGACCCAGTACTTC; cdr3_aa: CASGQEGQETQYF
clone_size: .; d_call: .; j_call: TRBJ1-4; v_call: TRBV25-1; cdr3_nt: TGTGCCAGCAGGGGGGCAGATGAAAAACTGTTTTTT; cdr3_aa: CASRGADEKLFF
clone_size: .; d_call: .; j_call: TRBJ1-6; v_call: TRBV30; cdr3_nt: TGTGCCTGGAGTTTGGGGGGGAATTCACCCCTCCACTTT; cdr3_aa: CAWSLGGNSPLHF
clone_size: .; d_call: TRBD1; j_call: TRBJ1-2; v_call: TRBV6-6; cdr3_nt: TGTGCCAGCAGTTACGACAGGGGGCCGAGGGGCTACACCTTC; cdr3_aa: CASSYDRGPRGYTF
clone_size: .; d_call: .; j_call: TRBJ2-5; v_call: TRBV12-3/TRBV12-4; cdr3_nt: TGTGCCAGCAGCCCGGGACATCAAGAGACCCAGTACTTC; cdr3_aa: CASSPGHQETQYF
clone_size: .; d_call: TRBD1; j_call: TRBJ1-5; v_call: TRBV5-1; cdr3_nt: TGCGCCAGCAGCTTGGTAGCAGGGGGAGCTCAGCCCCAGCATTTT; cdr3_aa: CASSLVAGGAQPQHF
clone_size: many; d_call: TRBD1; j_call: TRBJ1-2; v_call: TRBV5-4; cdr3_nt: TGTGCCAGCAGCGCCGACAGGGATGCTGGCTACACCTTC; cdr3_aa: CASSADRDAGYTF
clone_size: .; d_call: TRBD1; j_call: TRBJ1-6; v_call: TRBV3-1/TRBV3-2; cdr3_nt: TGTGCCAGCAGCCGCCGGGACAGGGATAATTCACCCCTCCACTTT; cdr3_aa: CASSRRDRDNSPLHF
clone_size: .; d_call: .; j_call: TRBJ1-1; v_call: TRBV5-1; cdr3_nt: TGCGCCAGCAGCTTGGCCGTAACGCGGACTGAAGCTTTCTTT; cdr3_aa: CASSLAVTRTEAFF
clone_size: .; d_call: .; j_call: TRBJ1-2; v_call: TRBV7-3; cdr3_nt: TGTGCCAGCAGCTTAGAGGGTGATGGCTACACCTTC; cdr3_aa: CASSLEGDGYTF
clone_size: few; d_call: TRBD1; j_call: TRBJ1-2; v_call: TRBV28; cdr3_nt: TGTGCCAGCAGTTTTGGACAGGGCCACTATGGCTACACCTTC; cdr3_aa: CASSFGQGHYGYTF
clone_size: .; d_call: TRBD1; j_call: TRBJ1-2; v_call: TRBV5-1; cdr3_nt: TGCGCCAGCAGCTTGTCCGGACAGGGGAACTATGGCTACACCTTC; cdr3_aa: CASSLSGQGNYGYTF
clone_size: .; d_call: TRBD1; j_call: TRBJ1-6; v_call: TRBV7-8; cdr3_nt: TGTGCCAGCAGCCCAGGGACAGCGAAAGGAAGCTATAATTCACCCCTCCACTTT; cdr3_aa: CASSPGTAKGSYNSPLHF
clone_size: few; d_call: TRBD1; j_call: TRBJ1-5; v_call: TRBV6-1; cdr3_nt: TGTGCCAGCAGTGTTGGACAGGGCTCTATTGGCAATCAGCCCCAGCATTTT; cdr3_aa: CASSVGQGSIGNQPQHF
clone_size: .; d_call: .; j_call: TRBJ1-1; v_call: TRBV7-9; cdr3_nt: TGTGCCAGCAGCTTAGAAACTCTAGCTTTCTTT; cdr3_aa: CASSLETLAFF
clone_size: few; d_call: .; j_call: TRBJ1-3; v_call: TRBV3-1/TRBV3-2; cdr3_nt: TGTGCCAGCAGCCGTGGGACAACGGGAAACACCATATATTTT; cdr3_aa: CASSRGTTGNTIYF
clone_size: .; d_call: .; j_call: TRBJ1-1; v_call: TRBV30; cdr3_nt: TGTGCCTGGAGTCTGAGGGCCTCAAACACTGAAGCTTTCTTT; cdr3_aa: CAWSLRASNTEAFF
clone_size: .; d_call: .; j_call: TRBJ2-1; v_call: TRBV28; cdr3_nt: TGTGCCAGCAGTTTCTTCAATGAGCAGTTCTTC; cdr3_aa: CASSFFNEQFF
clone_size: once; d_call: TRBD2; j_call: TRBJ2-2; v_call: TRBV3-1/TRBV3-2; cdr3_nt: TGTGCCAGCAGCCAACCTAGCGGGGGACTCTTGGGGACCGGGGAGCTGTTTTTT; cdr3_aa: CASSQPSGGLLGTGELFF
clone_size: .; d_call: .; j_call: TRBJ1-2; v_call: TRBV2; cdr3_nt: TGTGCCACCTCAGGGAGGTACGGCTACACCTTC; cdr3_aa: CATSGRYGYTF
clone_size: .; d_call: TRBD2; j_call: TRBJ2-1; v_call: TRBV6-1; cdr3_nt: TGTGCCAGCAGTGAAGCGGGGCGGGGGGGCCCCGCGGATGAGCAGTTCTTC; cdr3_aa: CASSEAGRGGPADEQFF
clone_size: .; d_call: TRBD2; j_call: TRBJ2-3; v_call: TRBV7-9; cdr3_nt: TGTGCCAGCAGATCCACCGGCGGGGGGGCGGGAGATACGCAGTATTTT; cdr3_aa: CASRSTGGGAGDTQYF
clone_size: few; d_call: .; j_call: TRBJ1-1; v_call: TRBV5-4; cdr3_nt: TGTGCCAGCAGCTTTCAGACGCGAGGCACTGAAGCTTTCTTT; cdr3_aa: CASSFQTRGTEAFF